This TCR beta chain was obtained from a study of blood T cell repertoires in COVID-19. This CDR3 has 14 amino acids. Trimming took 2 bases from V and 4 from J, leaving 11 bases between them. Germline values: CDR1 MNHEY, CDR2 SVGAGI. Sequenced by immunoSEQ multiplex PCR; TCRdb stores in-frame clones only, minus some. The table records around 110,000 clones, about four fifths of them present only once. Material for sequencing was peripheral blood. The source is a man aged 65-85 years with acute or convalescent COVID-19. V gene TRBV6-5 combines with J gene TRBJ1-1; D is uncertain. The CDR3 nucleotides read TGTGCCAGCAGTTACGGGCCTTCAAGCACTGAAGCTTTCTTT. It specifies CASSYGPSSTEAFF.